This T cell receptor beta chain was sequenced during a study of T-cell memory formation after mild COVID-19. Overall study: Largely, the TCR clusters proved donor specific.

Via MiXCR, TCRdb re-called the 5' RACE reads, giving one row per CDR3 protein. The repertoire holds 70,000 to 100,000 distinct CDR3 sequences, with more than 12% as singletons. J gave up 5 bases and V 3 bases, and 5 bases lay outside the gene matches. The CDR3 sequence is 14 residues long. There are a few counts of this clonotype. The target antigen is unknown. Study results and caveats: The appearance of some responding clones in pre-infection memory suggested that cross-reactive memory joined. Mainly in CM and EM were contracting CD4+ clones; CD8+ were in EMRA. Day 37-peaking second-wave clones had unconfirmed SARS-CoV-2 specificity.

The V and J genes are TRBV12-3 or TRBV12-4 and TRBJ2-7, with 9 positions matching TRBD1. The source of this sequence is a man aged 18 to 35 who had mild COVID-19 (a few samples of this study predate the infection). Cell type and time point are not known. The sample consisted of PBMCs or a T cell subset sorted from them (not recorded which). The CDR3 DNA reads as TGTGCCAGCAGTTTCGTACAGGGGGCGGACGAGCAGTACTTC. Its translation: CASSFVQGADEQYF.